This T cell receptor (beta chain) was sequenced in a study of identical twins. Points from the study as a whole: Partly confounded zero-insertion analyses could result from invariant MAIT and iNKT cells.

CDR3 length: 13 residues. Germline V gene lookup returns CDR1 MDHEN and CDR2 SYDVKM. With 3 bases removed from V and 3 bases from J, the gap between germline ends came to 9 bases. TCRdb re-called the 5' RACE reads with MiXCR, one entry per CDR3 protein. This sample has fewer than 650,000 distinct CDR3 sequences, with just over 7% found just once. A word on this clonotype: The antigen is unknown.

The data also belong to a second study, concerning yellow fever vaccine responses in identical twins.

The chain is built from TRBV28 and TRBJ2-7; D is ambiguous. The receptor comes from a woman aged 18-30 years in good health. Material: PBMCs. Here the CDR3 DNA reads TGTGCCAGCAGTTTTAGGGTTTACTACGAGCAGTACTTC. Protein product: CASSFRVYYEQYF.